This entry lists 16 T cell receptor beta chains sequenced from one sample in a study of T cells after yellow fever vaccination. TCRdb reprocessed the 5' RACE reads via MiXCR and lists one record per CDR3 protein. The table lists approximately 250,000 distinct CDR3 sequences, approximately 6.7% of them singletons, with about 0.95% in the top ten. The specimen comprised CD4+ T cells sorted from PBMCs, sampled on the day of the yellow fever booster vaccination. The receptors were sampled from a man aged 25-45 years who received the YFV17D yellow fever vaccine.

This chain links TRBV5-4 with TRBJ2-3; D possibly uses TRBD1 or TRBD2 (6 bases each). This CDR3 is 16 amino acids long. In germline, CDR1 is SGHNT, CDR2 YYREEE (reference sequence). The germline V and J ends were trimmed by 1 base and 6 bases, with 18 bases remaining between them. CDR3 loop: CASSLPGDPTGDTQYF. In DNA form, the CDR3 reads TGTGCCAGCAGCTTGCCGGGGGACCCGACAGGTGATACGCAGTATTTT.

This clonotype was detected ten times or more. The chain is built from TRBV2 and TRBJ2-5, with D possibly called TRBD1 or TRBD2 (5 bases each). The CDR3 is 15 amino acids. In germline, CDR1 is SNHLY, CDR2 FYNNEI. The germline V and J ends were trimmed by 6 bases and 2 bases, with 16 bases remaining between them. Written as DNA, the CDR3 is TGTGCCAGCAGCGACACCGGGACGCCACAAGAGACCCAGTACTTC. The encoded protein is CASSDTGTPQETQYF.

The rearrangement joins TRBV6-9 to TRBJ2-5; 7 nucleotides agree with TRBD1. J was trimmed by 2 bases and V by 5 bases; bases with no gene match: 5. The germline CDR1 and CDR2 sequences are MNHGY and SVAAGI. The CDR3 is made up of 14 amino acids. The CDR3 nucleotides are TGTGCCAGCAGTCACCGGACAGGACAAGAGACCCAGTACTTC. Translating it yields CASSHRTGQETQYF.

This clonotype was recorded many times. The V and J genes are TRBV20-1 and TRBJ1-4; tentative D call: TRBD1 (5 bases). The CDR3 runs to 15 residues. CDR1 is DFQATT, CDR2 SNEGSKA, per germline (reference sequence). The V end was cut by 6 bases, the J end by 7 bases, with 21 bases between. The chain's CDR3 is CSARRGGGDVEKLFF. The CDR3, as DNA: TGCAGTGCCAGAAGGGGAGGAGGGGATGTTGAAAAACTGTTTTTT.

This clonotype showed up just a few times. The chain is built from TRBV6-5 and TRBJ2-2; 7 bases match TRBD2. Germline assignment: CDR1 MNHEY and CDR2 SVGAGI. This CDR3 is built from 15 residues. The junction had 6 bases not matched to a gene; V was cut back by 2 bases and J by 6 bases. CDR3 residues: CASSYGTSVPGELFF. The CDR3 DNA follows: TGTGCCAGCAGTTACGGAACTAGCGTTCCCGGGGAGCTGTTTTTT.

This clonotype was recorded many times. V and J are TRBV18 and TRBJ2-7; 9 bases align to TRBD1. The CDR3 is made up of 15 amino acids. The germline CDR1 and CDR2 sequences are KGHSH and LQKENI. With V trimmed by 4 bases and J by 6 bases, 10 bases remained unmatched. The CDR3 protein is CASSHRGQGRFEQYF. The CDR3, as DNA: TGTGCCAGCTCACACAGGGGGCAGGGGCGATTCGAGCAGTACTTC.

This clonotype has a handful of counts. The rearrangement joins TRBV5-5 to TRBJ2-7; 9 bases agree with TRBD1. V lost 2 bases and J lost 3; bases outside the gene matches: 6. From germline, CDR1 is SGHKS and CDR2 YYEKEE (reference sequence). CDR3 length: 15 residues. The CDR3 DNA reads TGTGCCAGCAGCTTACAGGGGGCGAGGCTCTACGAGCAGTACTTC. It codes for CASSLQGARLYEQYF.

As regards this clonotype: A read error may be the cause here, since a much bigger clone is one base away. The rearrangement joins TRBV28 to TRBJ2-7, with D possibly TRBD2 on 5 matching bases. The ends were cut back, 8 bases at V and 4 bases at J, with 18 bases in the middle. The CDR3 spans 14 residues. The germline gives CDR1 MDHEN, CDR2 SYDVKM. CDR3 in DNA: TGTGCCAGCCGCCGCCAGAGCGGTATTTACGAGCAGTACTTC. Protein: CASRRQSGIYEQYF. Based on the CDR3 plus reference TRBV28 and TRBJ2-7, the full variable domain is DVKVTQSSRYLVKRTGEKVFLECVQDMDHENMFWYRQDPGLGLRLIYFSYDVKMKEKGDIPEGYSVSREKKERFSLILESASTNQTSMYLCASRRQSGIYEQYFGPGTRLTVT.

The chain joins TRBV20-1 to TRBJ2-1, with unresolved D. Germline assignment: CDR1 DFQATT and CDR2 SNEGSKA (reference sequence). V shed 3 bases and J shed 1 base, with 10 bases lying between them. The CDR3 has 14 residues. CDR3 residues: CSARRQGSYNEQFF. The CDR3 nucleotides are TGCAGTGCTAGGCGTCAAGGTTCCTACAATGAGCAGTTCTTC.

The chain joins TRBV7-2 to TRBJ2-2; D might be TRBD1 or TRBD2, each matching 6 bases. The CDR3 covers 15 residues. The V gene's germline CDR1 is SGHTA and CDR2 FQGNSA. V lost 4 bases, J lost 5 bases, and 14 bases lay in between. CDR3 protein: CASSWGAGRTGELFF. CDR3 DNA sequence: TGTGCCAGCAGCTGGGGGGCGGGAAGGACCGGGGAGCTGTTTTTT.

This clonotype appeared a few times. The V call is TRBV5-1, the J call TRBJ2-2; 8 positions match TRBD1. Unmatched junction bases numbered 10, after V lost 1 base and J lost 5 bases. CDR3 length: 17 residues. Germline lookup yields CDR1 SGHRS and CDR2 YFSETQ. This CDR3 is CASSLTPFRDRTGELFF. The CDR3 nucleotides are TGCGCCAGCAGCTTGACTCCTTTCCGGGACAGGACCGGGGAGCTGTTTTTT.

This clonotype was counted at least ten times. The rearrangement joins TRBV14 to TRBJ2-1; TRBD2 is a possible D gene (6 bases). Trimming stripped 1 base from V and 14 bases from J, with 21 bases between. From germline, CDR1 is SGHDN and CDR2 FVKESK. The length of the CDR3 is 15 residues. CDR3 bases: TGTGCCAGCAGCCAAGGGGGACTGTCTGCGACATTGGAGTTCTTC. Its protein product is CASSQGGLSATLEFF.

The table lists this clonotype with many counts. The genes are TRBV18 and TRBJ2-7; D is perhaps TRBD1 or TRBD2 (5 bases each). Looked up from germline, CDR1 is KGHSH and CDR2 is LQKENI. V was shortened by 1 base and J by 0 bases, with 13 bases between the two germline ends. This CDR3 contains 16 residues. The CDR3 nucleotides read TGTGCCAGCTCACCACTGGGGGTAACCCTCTCCTACGAGCAGTACTTC. As protein: CASSPLGVTLSYEQYF.

This clonotype showed up just a few times. The chain links TRBV7-2 to TRBJ1-1; TRBD1 matches at 8 bases. The CDR3 contains 15 residues. V shed 4 bases and J 0 bases; nucleotides not matched to a gene: 4. CDR1 SGHTA and CDR2 FQGNSA come from the germline V gene. CDR3 coding DNA: TGTGCCAGCAGCTCAAGGACAGGGCTGAACACTGAAGCTTTCTTT. Its translation is CASSSRTGLNTEAFF.

This clonotype came up many times. This rearrangement joins TRBV7-6 to TRBJ2-7, with 8 bases fitting TRBD1. Trimming at V came to 3 bases and at J to 2 bases, leaving 3 bases not matched to a gene. Germline V gives CDR1 SGHVS, CDR2 FNYEAQ. This CDR3 is built from 14 residues. The CDR3 DNA follows: TGTGCCAGCAGCTTCCGGGACAGGACCTACGAGCAGTACTTC. Translating it yields CASSFRDRTYEQYF. Filled out from reference TRBV7-6 and TRBJ2-7, the complete variable domain reads GAGVSQSPRYKVTKRGQDVALRCDPISGHVSLYWYRQALGQGPEFLTYFNYEAQQDKSGLPNDRFSAERPEGSISTLTIQRTEQRDSAMYRCASSFRDRTYEQYFGPGTRLTVT.

The V gene is TRBV9, the J gene TRBJ2-5; tentative D call: TRBD2 (6 bases). The V and J ends lost 0 bases and 5 bases respectively, with 14 bases between them. Germline-derived CDR1 and CDR2 are SGDLS and YYNGEE. There are 15 residues in the CDR3. CDR3 sequence (DNA): TGTGCCAGCAGCGTAGGACTACTAGCTACCGAGACCCAGTACTTC. The encoded protein is CASSVGLLATETQYF.